Detailed here is one T cell receptor beta chain. CDR1 is SGHTA, CDR2 FQGNSA, per germline. The length of the CDR3 is 15 residues. Trimming at V came to 1 base and at J to 1 base, leaving 3 bases not matched to a gene. This specimen comes from a study of blood T cell repertoires in COVID-19. The Seattle site enrolled patients during active infection and followed them longitudinally. In the original analysis: By means of reference gene primer amplification, nucleated cell counts were estimated. Repertoires were generated with immunoSEQ multiplex PCR, while TCRdb's copy carries only in-frame clones and drops some. The V and J calls and clone size were taken over from that table, and D and trimming were inferred from the DNA. The sample holds roughly 160,000 clones; roughly 91% are singletons and the top ten take 4.5% to 5%.

This receptor was identified in a man aged 18 to 35 with COVID-19, enrolled during active disease. The chain combines TRBV7-2 with TRBJ2-7, with TRBD1 matching over 8 bases. Sequences were obtained from peripheral blood. CDR3 loop: CASSLGRGLSYEQYF. CDR3 DNA: TGTGCCAGCAGCTTAGGCAGGGGGCTATCCTACGAGCAGTACTTC.